These T cell receptor beta chains were read from a single sample in a study of blood T cell repertoires in COVID-19. Generated by immunoSEQ multiplex PCR, the TCRdb table keeps only in-frame clones and is missing some. Here the sample spans more than 110,000 clones, approximately 79% being singletons. The sample consisted of PBMCs or T cells enriched from blood (not recorded which). The origin of the receptors is a woman in her fifties or sixties who had recovered from COVID-19. The CDR3 runs from the conserved cysteine through the conserved F or W. Fields, in order: D gene, J gene, clone size, V gene, CDR3 protein, CDR3 DNA. The D gene is left open where the match is weak. The listing skips clone size in some rows; elsewhere it reads once, few, many or a size class.

NA TRBJ1-2 NA TRBV7-9 CASSRDIYGYTF TGTGCCAGCAGTCGGGACATTTATGGCTACACCTTC
NA TRBJ2-2 once TRBV9 CASSVGSRDGELFF TGTGCCAGCAGCGTAGGGTCCAGGGACGGGGAGCTGTTTTTT
NA TRBJ2-2 NA TRBV11-2 CANSLSVGSSTGELFF TGTGCCAACAGCTTATCCGTCGGTTCGAGCACCGGGGAGCTGTTTTTT
NA TRBJ1-4 NA TRBV6-1 CASSGREALATNEKLFF TGTGCCAGCAGTGGAAGAGAGGCACTTGCAACTAATGAAAAACTGTTTTTT
NA TRBJ2-1 NA TRBV27 CASSPSHRVGLFDEQFF TGTGCCAGCAGTCCTTCCCACAGGGTTGGGTTGTTCGATGAGCAGTTCTTC
TRBD1 TRBJ1-1 NA TRBV18 CASSPNIDRGSEAFF TGTGCCAGCTCACCAAATATAGACAGGGGATCTGAAGCTTTCTTT
NA TRBJ1-5 NA TRBV19 CASSIALGQNNQPQHF TGTGCCAGTAGTATAGCTCTCGGACAGAACAATCAGCCCCAGCATTTT
TRBD1 TRBJ1-4 NA TRBV6-5 CASRTTGVREKLFF TGTGCCAGCAGAACGACAGGGGTGAGGGAAAAACTGTTTTTT
NA TRBJ2-7 NA TRBV3-1/TRBV3-2 CASSHTRTSNPYEQYF TGTGCCAGCAGCCATACCCGGACATCCAACCCCTACGAGCAGTACTTC
TRBD2 TRBJ2-1 NA TRBV7-9 CASSFPRGGAGEQFF TGTGCCAGCAGCTTCCCTCGCGGGGGGGCCGGGGAGCAGTTCTTC
NA TRBJ2-1 once TRBV3-1/TRBV3-2 CASSRGGRDEQFF TGTGCCAGCAGCCGTGGCGGGCGTGATGAGCAGTTCTTC
TRBD1 TRBJ1-6 once TRBV5-1 CASSSTGVSYNSPLHF TGCGCCAGCAGCTCAACAGGGGTCTCCTATAATTCACCCCTCCACTTT
NA TRBJ1-3 once TRBV19 CASTNAGLRSGNTIYF TGTGCCAGTACCAACGCGGGGCTACGGTCTGGAAACACCATATATTTT
TRBD2 TRBJ2-5 NA TRBV9 CASSGGTSQETQYF TGTGCCAGCAGCGGAGGGACTAGCCAAGAGACCCAGTACTTC
TRBD1 TRBJ1-4 few TRBV3-1/TRBV3-2 CASSQGAGQGSEKLFF TGTGCCAGCAGCCAAGGGGCGGGACAGGGAAGTGAAAAACTGTTTTTT
NA TRBJ1-5 NA TRBV19 CASGAQPYSNQPQHF TGTGCCAGTGGGGCGCAGCCATATAGCAATCAGCCCCAGCATTTT
NA TRBJ1-5 NA TRBV19 CASSIALPLYSNQPQHF TGTGCCAGTAGTATAGCCTTGCCCCTCTATAGCAATCAGCCCCAGCATTTT
TRBD1 TRBJ1-2 few TRBV27 CASRTLDREMHGYTF TGTGCCAGCAGGACCCTGGACAGGGAAATGCATGGCTACACCTTC
TRBD1 TRBJ1-1 NA TRBV7-9 CASGQHRGGLRNTEAFF TGTGCCAGCGGACAACACAGGGGAGGCTTAAGGAACACTGAAGCTTTCTTT
TRBD1 TRBJ1-5 NA TRBV2 CASIRDRGGVGQPQHF TGTGCCAGCATCCGTGACAGGGGGGGGGTTGGCCAGCCCCAGCATTTT
NA TRBJ1-6 once TRBV11-2 CASSWSGSFVHSPLHF TGTGCCAGCAGCTGGAGCGGGAGCTTTGTGCATTCACCCCTCCACTTT
TRBD1 TRBJ1-5 NA TRBV7-8 CASSLGDRGYQPQHF TGTGCCAGCAGCTTAGGCGACAGGGGGTACCAGCCCCAGCATTTT
NA TRBJ2-2 NA TRBV4-1 CASSQTQQGETGELFF TGCGCCAGCAGCCAAACTCAACAGGGAGAGACCGGGGAGCTGTTTTTT
TRBD1 TRBJ1-1 NA TRBV14 CASSPGQGASETEAFF TGTGCCAGCAGCCCGGGACAGGGGGCGTCGGAGACTGAAGCTTTCTTT
TRBD2 TRBJ2-1 NA TRBV27 CASSLWGGRADNEQFF TGTGCCAGCAGTTTATGGGGCGGGAGGGCCGACAATGAGCAGTTCTTC
NA TRBJ2-5 few TRBV3-1/TRBV3-2 CASSPKETQYF TGTGCCAGCAGCCCTAAAGAGACCCAGTACTTC
NA TRBJ1-1 NA TRBV29-1 CSVRGPTEAFF TGCAGCGTTCGAGGGCCCACTGAAGCTTTCTTT
NA TRBJ1-2 NA TRBV5-4 CASSLRGAGYGYTF TGTGCCAGCAGCTTACGGGGGGCAGGCTATGGCTACACCTTC
TRBD1 TRBJ2-4 NA TRBV28 CASSPPGTGKIAKNIQYF TGTGCCAGCAGTCCACCCGGGACAGGCAAAATAGCCAAAAACATTCAGTACTTC
NA TRBJ2-1 once TRBV7-9 CASTRLGDHPLGFF TGTGCCAGCACCAGACTAGGCGATCACCCTCTGGGGTTCTTC
TRBD2 TRBJ2-1 NA TRBV7-9 CASSKISGGADEQFF TGTGCCAGCAGCAAAATTAGCGGGGGGGCCGATGAGCAGTTCTTC
TRBD1 TRBJ1-1 NA TRBV5-4 CATTGTGGAGSTEAFF TGTGCCACCACCGGGACAGGGGGCGCCGGGTCCACTGAAGCTTTCTTT